This is a list of T cell receptor beta chains from one sample in a study of T cell responses to AZD1222 COVID-19 vaccine. The method was immunoSEQ multiplex PCR; TCRdb's version includes in-frame clones alone and lacks a portion of them. The sample records about 150,000 clones, around 95% being singletons. Specimen: peripheral blood, collected on day 0 of AZD1222 vaccination. These receptors all stem from an adult in good health. Both conserved end residues are part of each CDR3. The order of the fields is clone size, V gene, D gene, J gene, CDR3 protein, CDR3 DNA. A D gene is named only where the DNA matches it firmly. Size tells how often a clone was seen (once, few, many) or the class of an expanded clone, and some rows leave it out.

NA	TRBV27	NA	TRBJ1-6	CASSRTGLRAPLHF	TGTGCCAGCAGTAGAACAGGGTTGAGGGCCCCCCTCCACTTT
NA	TRBV28	TRBD1	TRBJ1-5	CASSLEGAGDNQPQHF	TGTGCCAGCAGTTTAGAGGGGGCAGGGGATAATCAGCCCCAGCATTTT
once	TRBV19	TRBD1	TRBJ1-2	CASSLGDRTITYGYTF	TGTGCCAGTAGTCTCGGGGACAGAACAATTACCTATGGCTACACCTTC
NA	TRBV11-1	NA	TRBJ2-5	CASSLRVGQETQYF	TGTGCCAGCAGCTTACGGGTGGGGCAAGAGACCCAGTACTTC
once	TRBV29-1	NA	TRBJ1-5	CSVGGPGSWPQHF	TGCAGCGTTGGCGGCCCGGGGTCATGGCCCCAGCATTTT
NA	TRBV24-1	TRBD1	TRBJ2-3	CATSDLGQGDTDTQYF	TGTGCCACCAGTGATCTAGGACAGGGCGACACAGATACGCAGTATTTT
NA	TRBV28	TRBD1	TRBJ2-1	CASRLPGQGAYNEQFF	TGTGCCAGCAGACTTCCGGGACAGGGGGCTTACAATGAGCAGTTCTTC
NA	TRBV7-2	TRBD1	TRBJ1-1	CASRLPRGLRTEAFF	TGTGCCAGCAGATTACCGAGGGGGCTACGGACTGAAGCTTTCTTT
NA	TRBV5-1	NA	TRBJ1-6	CASSSGVVLGDSPLHF	TGCGCCAGCAGTTCGGGAGTAGTACTCGGAGATTCACCCCTCCACTTT
NA	TRBV3-1/TRBV3-2	NA	TRBJ2-1	CASSQPGTGYNEQFF	TGTGCCAGCAGCCAACCCGGGACGGGGTACAATGAGCAGTTCTTC
NA	TRBV2	NA	TRBJ1-2	CASSAGGAQAYNYGYTF	TGTGCCAGCAGTGCGGGGGGGGCCCAAGCGTATAACTATGGCTACACCTTC
NA	TRBV5-1	NA	TRBJ1-2	CASSLPGGDYGYTF	TGCGCCAGCAGCCTGCCCGGTGGGGACTATGGCTACACCTTC
few	TRBV4-2	NA	TRBJ2-3	CASSQGDIVTDTQYF	TGTGCCAGCAGCCAAGGGGACATCGTAACAGATACGCAGTATTTT
NA	TRBV9	NA	TRBJ2-5	CASSVGLAVQETQYF	TGTGCCAGCAGCGTAGGGTTAGCGGTCCAAGAGACCCAGTACTTC
once	TRBV19	TRBD1	TRBJ1-5	CASSTYRGGNQPQHF	TGTGCCAGTAGTACCTACAGGGGGGGCAATCAGCCCCAGCATTTT
once	TRBV5-4	NA	TRBJ2-5	CASSSFIGGRETQYF	TGTGCCAGCAGCTCGTTCATCGGGGGACGAGAGACCCAGTACTTC
NA	TRBV6-4	NA	TRBJ1-1	CASSSDWGGTEAFF	TGTGCCAGCAGTTCGGACTGGGGTGGGACTGAAGCTTTCTTT
NA	TRBV28	NA	TRBJ1-5	CASSLGRAGNQPQHF	TGTGCCAGCAGTTTAGGCAGAGCCGGCAATCAGCCCCAGCATTTT
NA	TRBV7-2	TRBD1	TRBJ2-1	CASSPQQGPREQFF	TGTGCCAGCAGCCCCCAACAGGGGCCGCGTGAGCAGTTCTTC
NA	TRBV2	NA	TRBJ1-5	CASRRQFNQPQHF	TGTGCCAGCAGACGACAATTCAATCAGCCCCAGCATTTT
NA	TRBV2	NA	TRBJ1-1	CASCLGSNTEAFF	TGTGCCAGCTGTTTAGGATCGAACACTGAAGCTTTCTTT
NA	TRBV4-1	TRBD1	TRBJ1-5	CASSQDREGAIQPQHF	TGCGCCAGCAGCCAAGACAGAGAGGGGGCAATTCAGCCCCAGCATTTT
NA	TRBV7-2	NA	TRBJ1-4	CASSLGVANEKLFF	TGTGCCAGCAGCTTAGGGGTAGCTAATGAAAAACTGTTTTTT
NA	TRBV6-9	NA	TRBJ2-6	CASSYPFRVRAGANVLTF	TGTGCCAGCAGTTATCCATTCAGGGTTAGGGCTGGGGCCAACGTCCTGACTTTC
NA	TRBV6-5	NA	TRBJ2-5	CASSRNRLETQYF	TGTGCCAGCAGTCGGAACCGATTAGAGACCCAGTACTTC
once	TRBV7-8	NA	TRBJ1-2	CASSPYYTRDRGRPSTF	TGTGCCAGCAGCCCCTACTACACCAGGGATCGGGGAAGGCCCTCCACCTTC
NA	TRBV7-2	TRBD2	TRBJ2-2	CASRVVTSGTGELFF	TGTGCCAGCAGGGTCGTGACTAGCGGCACCGGGGAGCTGTTTTTT
NA	TRBV19	TRBD2	TRBJ2-1	CASISKAGGPSYNEQFF	TGTGCCAGTATCAGTAAGGCGGGGGGGCCTTCCTACAATGAGCAGTTCTTC
NA	TRBV7-9	TRBD2	TRBJ2-3	CASSLAGGPTDTQYF	TGTGCCAGCAGCCTAGCGGGGGGTCCAACAGATACGCAGTATTTT
NA	TRBV7-8	NA	TRBJ1-4	CASSLRRPNEKLFF	TGTGCCAGCAGCTTACGACGGCCTAATGAAAAACTGTTTTTT
NA	TRBV19	NA	TRBJ1-6	CASRRDGFESPLHF	TGTGCCAGTAGGAGGGATGGTTTTGAGTCACCCCTCCACTTT
NA	TRBV14	NA	TRBJ1-5	CASSRGTTGQPQHF	TGTGCCAGCAGCCGAGGGACCACCGGTCAGCCCCAGCATTTT
NA	TRBV6-2/TRBV6-3	NA	TRBJ2-2	CASSPSGQNTGELFF	TGTGCCAGCAGCCCCTCGGGACAGAACACCGGGGAGCTGTTTTTT
NA	TRBV27	NA	TRBJ1-2	CASSLYYGYTF	TGTGCCAGCAGTTTATACTATGGCTACACCTTC
NA	TRBV2	NA	TRBJ1-3	CASTFFGDSGNTIYF	TGTGCCAGCACGTTCTTTGGGGACTCTGGAAACACCATATATTTT
NA	TRBV27	NA	TRBJ1-2	CASRGWEGTLGYTF	TGTGCCAGCAGGGGGTGGGAGGGGACACTGGGCTACACCTTC
NA	TRBV3-1/TRBV3-2	NA	TRBJ1-2	CASSQDGTLGSNYGYTF	TGTGCCAGCAGCCAAGATGGGACATTGGGTTCTAACTATGGCTACACCTTC